This T cell receptor (beta chain) was recovered during a study of vaccination effects on CD4 cells after COVID-19. Peptide-pool stimulation followed by sequencing identified expanded antigen-specific CD4+ clonotypes in the ViraFEST assay. Cultured cells yielded isolated CD4+ T cells after nine to ten days. It was between March and December 2020 that the person had a SARS-CoV-2 infection confirmed by PCR. Half of the medium was exchanged for IL-2 medium on both days 3 and 7. Germline V lookup: CDR1 SGHRS, CDR2 YFSETQ. This CDR3 contains 15 residues. V lost 3 bases to trimming and J lost 3 bases, with 12 bases between them. TCRdb's table, derived via immunoSEQ multiplex PCR, lists solely in-frame clones and lacks some. The top ten clones hold approximately 17% of a sample with fewer than 25,000 clones, 70% to 80% of them seen once. Regarding this clone: Antigen unknown.

The source material was CD4+ T cells from PBMCs cultured with SARS-CoV-2 spike peptides, sampled before COVID-19 vaccination. The sequence was collected from a human donor who had a prior SARS-CoV-2 infection. The gene calls are TRBV5-1 and TRBJ2-2, with D unresolved. The CDR3 bases are TGCGCCAGCAGCTCACAACACGGGTACACCGGGGAGCTGTTTTTT. Protein sequence: CASSSQHGYTGELFF.